This entry is about one T cell receptor beta chain. These data are taken from a study of blood T cell repertoires in COVID-19. Study background: The study drew acute and convalescent COVID-19 samples from the United States, Italy and Spain.

The method was immunoSEQ multiplex PCR; TCRdb's version includes in-frame clones alone and lacks a portion of them. This table has 470,000 or so clones, nearly 90% appearing once. The CDR3 contains 14 residues. Looked up from germline, CDR1 is MNHEY and CDR2 is SVGAGI. Trimming left V 5 bases short and J 5 bases short, with 15 bases between. Source material: PBMCs or T cells enriched from blood (not recorded which). This chain connects TRBV6-5 to TRBJ2-5; possibly TRBD1 for D (6 bases). This clonotype originated in a woman younger than 30 with acute COVID-19. The CDR3 nucleotides are TGTGCCAGCAGTACAGGGTTCGGGGTGGAGACCCAGTACTTC. Residues: CASSTGFGVETQYF.